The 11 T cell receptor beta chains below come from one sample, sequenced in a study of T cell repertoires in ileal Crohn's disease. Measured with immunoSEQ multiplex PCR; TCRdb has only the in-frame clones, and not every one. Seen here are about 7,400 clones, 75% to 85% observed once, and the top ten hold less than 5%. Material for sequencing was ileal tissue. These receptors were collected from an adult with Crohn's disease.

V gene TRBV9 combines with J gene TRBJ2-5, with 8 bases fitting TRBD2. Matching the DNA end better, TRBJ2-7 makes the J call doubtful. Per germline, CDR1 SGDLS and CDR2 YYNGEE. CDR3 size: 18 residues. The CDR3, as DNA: TGTGCCAGCAGCGCAAGCGGGAGCTACCAACAAATCTCCTACGAGCAGTACTTC. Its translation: CASSASGSYQQISYEQYF.

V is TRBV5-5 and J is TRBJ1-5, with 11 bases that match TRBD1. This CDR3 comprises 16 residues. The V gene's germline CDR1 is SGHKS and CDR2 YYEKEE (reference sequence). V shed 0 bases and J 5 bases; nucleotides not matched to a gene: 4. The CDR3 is CASSLGGTGGYQPQHF. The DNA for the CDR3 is TGTGCCAGCAGCTTGGGAGGGACAGGGGGGTATCAGCCCCAGCATTTT. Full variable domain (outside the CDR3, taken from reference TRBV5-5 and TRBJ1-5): DAGVTQSPTHLIKTRGQQVTLRCSPISGHKSVSWYQQVLGQGPQFIFQYYEKEERGRGNFPDRFSARQFPNYSSELNVNALLLGDSALYLCASSLGGTGGYQPQHFGDGTRLSIL.

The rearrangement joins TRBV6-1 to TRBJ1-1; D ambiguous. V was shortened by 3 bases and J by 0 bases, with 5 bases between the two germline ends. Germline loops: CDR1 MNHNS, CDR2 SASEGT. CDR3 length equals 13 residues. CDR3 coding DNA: TGTGCCAGCAGTGAGTTAGTGAACACTGAAGCTTTCTTT. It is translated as CASSELVNTEAFF.

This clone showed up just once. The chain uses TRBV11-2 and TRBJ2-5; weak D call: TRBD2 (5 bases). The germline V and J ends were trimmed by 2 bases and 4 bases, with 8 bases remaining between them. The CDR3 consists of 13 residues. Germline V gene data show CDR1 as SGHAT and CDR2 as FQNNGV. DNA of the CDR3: TGTGCCAGCAGCTTATGGAGCGGAGAGACCCAGTACTTC. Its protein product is CASSLWSGETQYF.

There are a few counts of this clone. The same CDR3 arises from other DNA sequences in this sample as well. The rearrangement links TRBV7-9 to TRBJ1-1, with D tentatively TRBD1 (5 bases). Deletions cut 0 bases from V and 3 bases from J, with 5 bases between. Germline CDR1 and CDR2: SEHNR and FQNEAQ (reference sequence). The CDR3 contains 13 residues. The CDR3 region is CASSLAGDTEAFF. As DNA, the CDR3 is TGTGCCAGCAGCTTAGCAGGGGACACTGAAGCTTTCTTT.

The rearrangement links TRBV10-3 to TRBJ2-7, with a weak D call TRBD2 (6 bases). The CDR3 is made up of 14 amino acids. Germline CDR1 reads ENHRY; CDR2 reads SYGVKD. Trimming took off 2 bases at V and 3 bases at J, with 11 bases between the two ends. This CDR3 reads CAISEGGNLYEQYF. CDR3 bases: TGTGCCATCAGTGAGGGGGGGAACCTCTACGAGCAGTACTTC.

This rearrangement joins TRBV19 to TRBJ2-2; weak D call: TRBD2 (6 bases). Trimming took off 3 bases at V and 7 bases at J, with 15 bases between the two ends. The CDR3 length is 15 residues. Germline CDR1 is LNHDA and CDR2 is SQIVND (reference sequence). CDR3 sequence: CASSIKGGENGELFF. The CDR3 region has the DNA TGTGCCAGTAGTATTAAGGGCGGGGAGAACGGGGAGCTGTTTTTT.

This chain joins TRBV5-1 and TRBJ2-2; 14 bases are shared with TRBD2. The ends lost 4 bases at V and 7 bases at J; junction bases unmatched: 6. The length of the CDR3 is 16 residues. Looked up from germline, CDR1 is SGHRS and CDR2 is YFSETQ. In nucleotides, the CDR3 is TGCGCCAGCAGCGAGGGACTAGCGGGAGATAACGGGGAGCTGTTTTTT. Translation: CASSEGLAGDNGELFF.

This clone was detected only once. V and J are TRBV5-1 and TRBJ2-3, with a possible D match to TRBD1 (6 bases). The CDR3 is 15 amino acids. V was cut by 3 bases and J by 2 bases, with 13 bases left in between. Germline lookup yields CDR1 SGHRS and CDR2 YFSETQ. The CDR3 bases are TGCGCCAGCAGCTCCCAAGGACAGACCACAGATACGCAGTATTTT. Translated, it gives CASSSQGQTTDTQYF.

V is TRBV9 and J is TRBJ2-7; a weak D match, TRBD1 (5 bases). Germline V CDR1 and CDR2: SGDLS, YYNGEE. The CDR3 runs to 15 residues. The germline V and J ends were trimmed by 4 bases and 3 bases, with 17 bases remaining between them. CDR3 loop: CASSPSPDRNYEQYF. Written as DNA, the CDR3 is TGTGCCAGCAGCCCATCACCCGACAGAAACTACGAGCAGTACTTC.

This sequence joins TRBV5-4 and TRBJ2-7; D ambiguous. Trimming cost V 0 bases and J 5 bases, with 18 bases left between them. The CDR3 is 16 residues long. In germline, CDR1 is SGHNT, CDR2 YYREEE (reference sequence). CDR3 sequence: CASSLAKALSRHEQYF. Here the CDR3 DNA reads TGTGCCAGCAGCTTGGCCAAAGCTCTATCTCGCCACGAGCAGTACTTC.